The TCR beta chain described here comes from a study of T cell responses to AZD1222 COVID-19 vaccine. Points from the study as a whole: Unmutated variant regions reportedly attract nearly half of all spike-specific TCRs.

V gave up 4 bases and J gave up 3 bases, with 12 bases separating them. The V gene's germline CDR1 is SNHLY and CDR2 FYNNEI. The CDR3 sequence is 14 residues long. A remark on this clone: Its antigen is as yet unknown.

Some clones are missing from TCRdb's copy, which holds only in-frame ones; the method was immunoSEQ multiplex PCR. The sample contains more than 150,000 clones, 88% of which appear only once. This sequence joins TRBV2 and TRBJ1-2; possibly TRBD1 for D (6 bases). This TCR was sampled from an adult in good health. Specimen: peripheral blood, collected on day 0 of AZD1222 vaccination. As DNA, the CDR3 is TGTGCCAGCAGTGGGTGGACAGAAGACTATGGCTACACCTTC. This translates into CASSGWTEDYGYTF.